The present TCR beta chain was sequenced within a study of blood T cell repertoires in COVID-19. There are 15 residues in the CDR3. V was trimmed by 2 bases and J by 5 bases, leaving 13 bases between them. Germline V gene data show CDR1 as SEHNR and CDR2 as FQNEAQ (reference sequence). Here immunoSEQ multiplex PCR was the method, and the copy in TCRdb shows in-frame clones only, minus some. The table shows hundreds of thousands of clones, with about 87% occurring only once. Sequencing used PBMCs or T cells enriched from blood (not recorded which). V and J are TRBV7-9 and TRBJ2-1; D possibly corresponds to TRBD2 (6 bases). The clonotype originates from a woman aged 50 to 65 who had recovered from COVID-19. The CDR3 nucleotides read TGTGCCAGCAGCTTAATACTAGCTGTGGACAATGAGCAGTTCTTC. It yields the protein CASSLILAVDNEQFF.